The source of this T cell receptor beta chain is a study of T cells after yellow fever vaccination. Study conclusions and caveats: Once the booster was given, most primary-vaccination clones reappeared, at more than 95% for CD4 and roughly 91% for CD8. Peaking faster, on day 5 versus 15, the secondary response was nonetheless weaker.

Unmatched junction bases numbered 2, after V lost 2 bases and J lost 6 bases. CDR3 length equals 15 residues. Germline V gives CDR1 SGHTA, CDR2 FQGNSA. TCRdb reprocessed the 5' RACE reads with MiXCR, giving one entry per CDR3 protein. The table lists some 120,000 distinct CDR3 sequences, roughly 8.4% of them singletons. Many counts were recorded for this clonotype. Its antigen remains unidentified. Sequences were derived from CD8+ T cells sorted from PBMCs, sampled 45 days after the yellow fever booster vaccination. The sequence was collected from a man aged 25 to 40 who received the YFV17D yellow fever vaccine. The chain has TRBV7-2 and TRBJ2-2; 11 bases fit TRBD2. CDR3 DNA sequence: TGTGCCAGCAGCTTACCGGGACTAGCGGCCGGGGAGCTGTTTTTT. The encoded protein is CASSLPGLAAGELFF. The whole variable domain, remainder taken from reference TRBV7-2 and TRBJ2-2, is GAGVSQSPSNKVTEKGKDVELRCDPISGHTALYWYRQSLGQGLEFLIYFQGNSAPDKSGLPSDRFSAERTGGSVSTLTIQRTQQEDSAVYLCASSLPGLAAGELFFGEGSRLTVL.